This note documents a single TCR beta chain sequence. This clone's antigen is unknown. No much larger clone exists at a distance of one base, and base qualities are not known. The junction shows trimming of 4 bases on V and 0 bases on J, and the gene matches do not reach 9 bases of it. The CDR3 has 17 amino acids, counting the end cysteine and phenylalanine. Only CDR3 DNA remains: 51 bases, in frame from the first base. In the germline V gene, CDR1 corresponds to SGHRS and CDR2 to YFSETQ. After around 10 days of culture, CD4+ T cells were isolated with the EasySep CD4+ T cell isolation kit. None of the healthy vaccine recipients had a prior SARS-CoV-2 infection, which was confirmed by nucleocapsid antibody tests that came back negative both before and after vaccination. Half of the culture medium was replaced with fresh IL-2-containing medium on days 3 and 7. Unless noted otherwise, every peptide stimulation condition was cultured in triplicate wells. PBMC were separated from whole blood using Ficoll-Paque Plus gradient centrifugation and were then either cryopreserved at -140C or used fresh. Genomic DNA was extracted from cultured CD4+ T cells with the QIAamp micro DNA kit.

Libraries were prepared through the immunoSEQ multiplex PCR assay. DNA from the CD4+ T cells that had been cultured and isolated underwent TCR beta CDR3 sequencing. The study's processing was this. Non-productive TCR sequences were removed, reads were trimmed to the CDR3 region, and CDR3s of at least 7 amino acids were retained. Antigen-specific clonotypes were identified with the MANAFEST web app by comparing expansion in peptide wells against reference cultures. Positive clones required FDR<0.05 expansion versus reference and all other wells, odds ratio above 5, and frequency above 0.1% in two replicate wells. Clonotypes significantly expanded in SARS-CoV-2 spike wells and in at least one common cold coronavirus spike condition were defined as cross-reactive. Using the stringdist R package, CDR3 similarity was measured by Levenshtein distance, and unrooted trees were constructed with ape in R 3.6.1. Drawn from immuneACCESS, this table holds only the in-frame rearrangements with V and J called that TCRdb kept. Clones are partly lost; checked studies trace under half to an unresolved V gene and leave the rest unexplained. V and J calls and clone size follow that table, whereas D and trimming were derived from the DNA. This sample holds about 76,000 clones; 60% to 80% were observed only once. The ten top clones hold about 2% of the sample.

The data derive from a study of vaccination effects on CD4 cells after COVID-19 (dated by TCRdb to between 2021 and 2023). For context, the study as a whole: The ViraFEST assay stimulated PBMC with viral peptide pools and then used TCR sequencing to identify antigen-specific CD4+ T cell clonotypes by expansion. In both COVID-19 convalescent patients and infection-naive vaccine recipients, the study compared SARS-CoV-2 spike-specific CD4+ TCR repertoires from before mRNA vaccination with those from after it. Each participant received two doses of an mRNA SARS-CoV-2 vaccine, either BNT162b2 or mRNA-1273. The full study included approximately nine COVID-19 convalescent patients and several SARS-CoV-2-naive healthy vaccine recipients. Cultures from other donors in the study were sequenced using the Oncomine TCR Beta short-read assay on an Illumina iSeq 100. Some 2 million PBMC per well were cultured with 9 to 10 ug/ml peptides in IMDM containing approximately 4.5% human AB serum, roughly 9.5 IU/ml IL-2 and gentamicin. Points the paper makes about the study in general: Clones induced by infection and clones induced by vaccination both contracted markedly at late timepoints after vaccination, which fits with T cell responses waning over time. Only a small number of convalescent patients were included, and no early post-infection timepoints were available, which limited the study. Among healthy vaccine recipients, nearly all vaccine-induced clones were SARS-CoV-2 mono-reactive, and just 1 of 255 was cross-reactive with common cold coronaviruses.

The chain is encoded by TRBV5-1 joined to TRBJ2-2, with 7 junctional bases fitting TRBD1. This specimen consisted of CD4+ T cells from PBMCs cultured without peptide, obtained before COVID-19 vaccination. This sequence was found in a human donor who received a COVID-19 vaccine. The CDR3 region: CASSPRTGIANTGELFF. The DNA sequence is TGCGCCAGCAGCCCCCGGACAGGAATCGCGAACACCGGGGAGCTGTTTTTT.